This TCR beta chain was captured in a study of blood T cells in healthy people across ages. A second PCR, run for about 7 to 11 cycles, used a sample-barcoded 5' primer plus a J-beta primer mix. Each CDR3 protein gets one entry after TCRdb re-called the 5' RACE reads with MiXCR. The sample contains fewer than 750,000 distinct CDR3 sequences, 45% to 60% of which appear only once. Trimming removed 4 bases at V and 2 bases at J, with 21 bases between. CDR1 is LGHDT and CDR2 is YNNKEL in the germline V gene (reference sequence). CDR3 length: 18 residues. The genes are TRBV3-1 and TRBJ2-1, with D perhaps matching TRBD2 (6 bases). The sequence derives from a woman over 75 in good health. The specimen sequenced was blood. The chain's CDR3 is CASSRRAQIGFTYNEQFF. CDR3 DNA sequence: TGTGCCAGCAGCCGGAGGGCCCAAATCGGATTCACCTACAATGAGCAGTTCTTC.